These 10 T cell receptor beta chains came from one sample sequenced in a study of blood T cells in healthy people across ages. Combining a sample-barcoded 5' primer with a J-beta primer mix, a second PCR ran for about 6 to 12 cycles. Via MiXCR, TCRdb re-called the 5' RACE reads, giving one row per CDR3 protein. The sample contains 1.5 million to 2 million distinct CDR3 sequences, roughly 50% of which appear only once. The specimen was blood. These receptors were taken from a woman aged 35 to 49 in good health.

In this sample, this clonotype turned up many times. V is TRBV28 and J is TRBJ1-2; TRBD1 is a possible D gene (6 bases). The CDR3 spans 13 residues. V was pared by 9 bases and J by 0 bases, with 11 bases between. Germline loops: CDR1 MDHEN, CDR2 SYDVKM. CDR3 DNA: TGTGCCAGTCGAGGACAGACTAACTATGGCTACACCTTC. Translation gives CASRGQTNYGYTF.

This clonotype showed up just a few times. CDR3 loop: CASSQPELGGKLFF. In nucleotides, the CDR3 is TGTGCCAGCAGCCAACCTGAATTGGGAGGAAAACTGTTTTTT. The genes are TRBV3-1 and TRBJ1-4; D remains unclear. Germline V gives CDR1 LGHDT, CDR2 YNNKEL (reference sequence). V was trimmed by 2 bases and J by 10 bases, leaving 14 bases between them. CDR3 size: 14 residues.

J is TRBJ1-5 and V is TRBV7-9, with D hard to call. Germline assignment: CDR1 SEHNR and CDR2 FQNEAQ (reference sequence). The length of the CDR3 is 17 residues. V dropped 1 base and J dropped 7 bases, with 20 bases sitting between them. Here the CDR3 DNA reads TGTGCCAGCAGCTTAGAGAAACCAGGAGGGAAAGGCCAGCCCCAGCATTTT. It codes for CASSLEKPGGKGQPQHF.

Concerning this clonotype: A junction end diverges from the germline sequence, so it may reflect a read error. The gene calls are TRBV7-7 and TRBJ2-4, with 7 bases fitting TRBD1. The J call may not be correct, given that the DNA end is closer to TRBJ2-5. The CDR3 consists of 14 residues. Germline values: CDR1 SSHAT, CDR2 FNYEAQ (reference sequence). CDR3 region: CASSPTGMGETQYF. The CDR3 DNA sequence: TGTGCTAGCAGCCCGACAGGGATGGGGGAGACCCAGTACTTC.

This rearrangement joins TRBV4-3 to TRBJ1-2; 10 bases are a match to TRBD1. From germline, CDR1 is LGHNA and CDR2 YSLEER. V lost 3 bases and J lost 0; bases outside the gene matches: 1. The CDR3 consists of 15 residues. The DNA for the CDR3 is TGCGCCAGCAGCCAGGGACAGGGGTCTAACTATGGCTACACCTTC. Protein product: CASSQGQGSNYGYTF.

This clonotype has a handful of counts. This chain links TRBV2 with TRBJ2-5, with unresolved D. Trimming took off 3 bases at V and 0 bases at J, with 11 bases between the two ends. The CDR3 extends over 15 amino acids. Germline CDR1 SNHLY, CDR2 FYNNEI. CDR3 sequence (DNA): TGTGCCAGCAGTGAGGGGTCGTTGTACCAAGAGACCCAGTACTTC. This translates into CASSEGSLYQETQYF.

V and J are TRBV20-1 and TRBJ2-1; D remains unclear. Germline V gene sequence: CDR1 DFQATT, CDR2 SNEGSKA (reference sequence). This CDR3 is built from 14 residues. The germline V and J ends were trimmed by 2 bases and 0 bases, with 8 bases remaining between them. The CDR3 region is CSARPTYSYNEQFF. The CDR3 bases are TGCAGTGCTAGACCAACCTACTCCTACAATGAGCAGTTCTTC.

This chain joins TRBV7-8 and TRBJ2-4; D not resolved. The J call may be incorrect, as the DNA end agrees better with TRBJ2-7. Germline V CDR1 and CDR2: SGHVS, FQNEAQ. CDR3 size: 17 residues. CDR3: CASSLSSATLVGFEQYF. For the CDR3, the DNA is TGTGCCAGCAGCTTATCCTCGGCGACCCTCGTTGGTTTCGAGCAGTACTTC.

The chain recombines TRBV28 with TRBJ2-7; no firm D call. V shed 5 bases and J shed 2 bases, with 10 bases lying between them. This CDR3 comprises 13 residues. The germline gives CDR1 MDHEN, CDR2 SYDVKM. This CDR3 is CASSARTTYEQYF. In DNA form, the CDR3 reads TGTGCCAGCAGTGCTAGAACCACCTACGAGCAGTACTTC.

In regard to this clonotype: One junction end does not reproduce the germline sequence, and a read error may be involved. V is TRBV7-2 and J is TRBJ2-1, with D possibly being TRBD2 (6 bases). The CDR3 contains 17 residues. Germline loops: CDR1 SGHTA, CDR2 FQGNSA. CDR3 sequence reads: CACSLGFSGEGHNEQFF. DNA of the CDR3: TGTGCCTGCAGCTTAGGATTTAGCGGTGAAGGGCACAATGAGCAGTTCTTC.